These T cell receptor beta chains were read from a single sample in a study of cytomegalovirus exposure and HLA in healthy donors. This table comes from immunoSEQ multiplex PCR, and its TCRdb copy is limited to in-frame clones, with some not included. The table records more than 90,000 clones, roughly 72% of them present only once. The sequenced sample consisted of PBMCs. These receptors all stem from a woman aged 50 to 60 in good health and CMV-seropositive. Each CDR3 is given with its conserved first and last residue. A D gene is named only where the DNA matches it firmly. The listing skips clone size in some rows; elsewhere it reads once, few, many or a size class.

CDR3: CASSHRTGDYNEQFF
DNA: TGTGCCAGCAGCCATAGGACAGGAGATTACAATGAGCAGTTCTTC
V: TRBV7-9
D: TRBD1
J: TRBJ2-1
size: -

CDR3: CASSLICTGTGCYNEQFF
DNA: TGTGCCAGCAGCTTAATTTGTACCGGGACAGGGTGCTACAATGAGCAGTTCTTC
V: TRBV7-2
D: TRBD1
J: TRBJ2-1
size: -

CDR3: CASSEEGAGPNIQYF
DNA: TGTGCCAGCAGTGAAGAGGGGGCAGGACCAAACATTCAGTACTTC
V: TRBV2
D: TRBD1
J: TRBJ2-4
size: -

CDR3: CASSEAVRSEQYF
DNA: TGTGCCAGCAGTGAAGCGGTCAGGTCCGAGCAGTACTTC
V: TRBV6-1
D: -
J: TRBJ2-7
size: once

CDR3: CASSLAPGRSTEAFF
DNA: TGTGCCAGCAGCTTGGCTCCGGGGAGGAGCACTGAAGCTTTCTTT
V: TRBV5-5
D: -
J: TRBJ1-1
size: -

CDR3: CASSLGDKAGETQYF
DNA: TGCGCCAGCAGCTTGGGGGACAAGGCCGGAGAGACCCAGTACTTC
V: TRBV5-1
D: -
J: TRBJ2-5
size: -

CDR3: CASTPSGEETQYF
DNA: TGTGCCAGTACCCCTAGCGGCGAAGAGACCCAGTACTTC
V: TRBV19
D: TRBD2
J: TRBJ2-5
size: few

CDR3: CSSSLEGTEAFF
DNA: TGTTCCAGCAGCTTAGAGGGGACTGAAGCTTTCTTT
V: TRBV7-9
D: -
J: TRBJ1-1
size: -

CDR3: CASSLDWTIYNEQFF
DNA: TGTGCCAGCAGCTTAGATTGGACTATCTACAATGAGCAGTTCTTC
V: TRBV11-2
D: -
J: TRBJ2-1
size: -

CDR3: CASSRTGGITEAFF
DNA: TGTGCCAGCAGTCGCACAGGGGGCATTACTGAAGCTTTCTTT
V: TRBV6-5
D: TRBD1
J: TRBJ1-1
size: -

CDR3: CASSTRGGDRSYEQYF
DNA: TGTGCCAGTAGTACAAGGGGGGGGGACAGGAGCTACGAGCAGTACTTC
V: TRBV19
D: -
J: TRBJ2-7
size: -

CDR3: CASSLAMDRYNEQFF
DNA: TGTGCCAGCAGCTTAGCGATGGACAGGTACAATGAGCAGTTCTTC
V: TRBV11-3
D: TRBD1
J: TRBJ2-1
size: few

CDR3: CASSLMPGIYNSPLHF
DNA: TGCGCCAGCAGCCTAATGCCAGGAATCTATAATTCACCCCTCCACTTT
V: TRBV4-3
D: -
J: TRBJ1-6
size: -

CDR3: CAWTGGPTNEKLFF
DNA: TGTGCCTGGACAGGGGGGCCAACTAATGAAAAACTGTTTTTT
V: TRBV30
D: TRBD1
J: TRBJ1-4
size: -

CDR3: CAWSLGGAGSYNEQFF
DNA: TGTGCCTGGAGCTTAGGGGGCGCGGGCTCCTACAATGAGCAGTTCTTC
V: TRBV30
D: TRBD1
J: TRBJ2-1
size: -

CDR3: CASSLQGPYGYTF
DNA: TGTGCCAGCAGCTTACAGGGGCCTTATGGCTACACCTTC
V: TRBV5-4
D: TRBD1
J: TRBJ1-2
size: -

CDR3: CASSLVSGTLNEKLFF
DNA: TGTGCCAGCAGCTTAGTATCAGGGACACTAAATGAAAAACTGTTTTTT
V: TRBV7-2
D: -
J: TRBJ1-4
size: -

CDR3: CASSRTGGEQYF
DNA: TGTGCCAGCAGCCGGACAGGGGGCGAGCAGTACTTC
V: TRBV5-8
D: TRBD1
J: TRBJ2-7
size: -

CDR3: CASRTGTGELFF
DNA: TGTGCCAGCAGGACAGGAACCGGGGAGCTGTTTTTT
V: TRBV7-9
D: -
J: TRBJ2-2
size: -

CDR3: CASSQTGGLANQPQHF
DNA: TGCGCCAGCAGCCAAACAGGGGGATTAGCAAATCAGCCCCAGCATTTT
V: TRBV4-1
D: TRBD1
J: TRBJ1-5
size: -

CDR3: CASHRLAGGPEQFF
DNA: TGTGCCAGCCACCGACTAGCGGGAGGTCCTGAGCAGTTCTTC
V: TRBV6-5
D: TRBD2
J: TRBJ2-1
size: -

CDR3: CASSQLRGAADTQYF
DNA: TGTGCCAGCAGCCAGTTGCGGGGGGCTGCAGATACGCAGTATTTT
V: TRBV7-8
D: TRBD2
J: TRBJ2-3
size: -

CDR3: CSTQTYGNTEAFF
DNA: TGCAGCACACAGACATATGGGAACACTGAAGCTTTCTTT
V: TRBV29-1
D: -
J: TRBJ1-1
size: few

CDR3: CASSLVARAQPVNTEAFF
DNA: TGTGCCAGCAGCTTAGTCGCCAGGGCTCAACCAGTTAACACTGAAGCTTTCTTT
V: TRBV7-9
D: -
J: TRBJ1-1
size: -

CDR3: CASSPRTGRTSNQPQHF
DNA: TGTGCCAGCAGTCCCCGGACAGGGCGAACGAGCAATCAGCCCCAGCATTTT
V: TRBV27
D: TRBD1
J: TRBJ1-5
size: -

CDR3: CAISRDRGTEAFF
DNA: TGTGCCATCAGCCGGGACAGGGGGACTGAAGCTTTCTTT
V: TRBV10-3
D: TRBD1
J: TRBJ1-1
size: -

CDR3: CASSSLKEGGAEAFF
DNA: TGTGCCAGCAGTTCGCTTAAAGAGGGAGGCGCTGAAGCTTTCTTT
V: TRBV7-2
D: -
J: TRBJ1-1
size: -

CDR3: CASSRSTSGTQYF
DNA: TGTGCCAGCAGCCGATCAACTTCCGGGACCCAGTACTTC
V: TRBV7-3
D: -
J: TRBJ2-5
size: -

CDR3: CASSLRAGGDYGYTF
DNA: TGTGCCAGCAGCTTAAGGGCAGGGGGAGACTATGGCTACACCTTC
V: TRBV7-2
D: TRBD1
J: TRBJ1-2
size: -

CDR3: CASSLQVDVYEQYF
DNA: TGCGCCAGCAGCTTGCAGGTAGATGTTTACGAGCAGTACTTC
V: TRBV5-1
D: -
J: TRBJ2-7
size: -

CDR3: CASSFPGLAMNPSTDTQYF
DNA: TGTGCCAGCAGTTTTCCGGGACTAGCGATGAACCCTAGCACAGATACGCAGTATTTT
V: TRBV13
D: TRBD2
J: TRBJ2-3
size: -

CDR3: CASSELNEQYF
DNA: TGTGCCAGCAGTGAGTTAAACGAGCAGTACTTC
V: TRBV6-1
D: -
J: TRBJ2-7
size: -

CDR3: CASSPQVSNYGYTF
DNA: TGTGCCAGCTCACCCCAGGTATCTAACTATGGCTACACCTTC
V: TRBV18
D: -
J: TRBJ1-2
size: -

CDR3: CASSLEQGRPMDGYTF
DNA: TGTGCCAGCAGTTTAGAACAGGGGAGGCCTATGGATGGCTACACCTTC
V: TRBV6-5
D: TRBD1
J: TRBJ1-2
size: few

CDR3: CASSQDPGQAYEQYF
DNA: TGTGCCAGCAGCCAAGATCCCGGACAGGCCTACGAGCAGTACTTC
V: TRBV14
D: TRBD1
J: TRBJ2-7
size: -

CDR3: CASSHKGGNEKLFF
DNA: TGTGCCAGCAGCCACAAGGGGGGGAATGAAAAACTGTTTTTT
V: TRBV9
D: -
J: TRBJ1-4
size: -

CDR3: CASRSGQFSEQYF
DNA: TGTGCCAGCAGATCGGGACAGTTCTCCGAGCAGTACTTC
V: TRBV6-5
D: TRBD1
J: TRBJ2-7
size: few

CDR3: CASSPQTSTVNTEAFF
DNA: TGTGCCAGTAGTCCACAAACAAGCACAGTGAACACTGAAGCTTTCTTT
V: TRBV19
D: -
J: TRBJ1-1
size: -

CDR3: CASSLSSGLHTEAFF
DNA: TGTGCCAGCAGCCTGAGCAGTGGGCTCCACACTGAAGCTTTCTTT
V: TRBV11-2
D: -
J: TRBJ1-1
size: -

CDR3: CASSSPWDSKDTQYF
DNA: TGTGCCAGCAGCTCCCCTTGGGACAGCAAAGATACGCAGTATTTT
V: TRBV2
D: TRBD1
J: TRBJ2-3
size: -

CDR3: CASRRGQASREQYF
DNA: TGTGCCAGCAGAAGGGGACAGGCGTCCCGCGAGCAGTACTTC
V: TRBV6-5
D: TRBD1
J: TRBJ2-7
size: -

CDR3: CASSPLGATNEKLFF
DNA: TGTGCCAGCAGTCCCCTAGGGGCAACTAATGAAAAACTGTTTTTT
V: TRBV6-4
D: -
J: TRBJ1-4
size: -

CDR3: CASSLLGTATEQYF
DNA: TGTGCCAGCAGCTTACTCGGGACAGCTACCGAGCAGTACTTC
V: TRBV11-2
D: TRBD1
J: TRBJ2-7
size: -

CDR3: CAISEKRTYGYTF
DNA: TGTGCCATCAGTGAGAAGAGAACCTATGGCTACACCTTC
V: TRBV10-3
D: -
J: TRBJ1-2
size: -

CDR3: CASSPRWQLAGGEETQYF
DNA: TGTGCCAGCAGCCCGAGATGGCAACTAGCGGGAGGAGAAGAGACCCAGTACTTC
V: TRBV11-2
D: TRBD2
J: TRBJ2-5
size: -

CDR3: CASSLLSGRTSGELFF
DNA: TGTGCCAGCAGCTTGCTTAGCGGGAGAACGTCCGGGGAGCTGTTTTTT
V: TRBV5-4
D: TRBD2
J: TRBJ2-2
size: -

CDR3: CASSQDQANLGTGAEKLFF
DNA: TGTGCCAGCAGCCAGGATCAAGCAAACTTGGGGACAGGGGCTGAAAAACTGTTTTTT
V: TRBV4-2
D: TRBD1
J: TRBJ1-4
size: once

CDR3: CSASFLNEQFF
DNA: TGCAGTGCCTCCTTTCTCAATGAGCAGTTCTTC
V: TRBV20-1
D: -
J: TRBJ2-1
size: -

CDR3: CSVEVTDRYEQYF
DNA: TGCAGCGTTGAAGTGACAGACCGCTACGAGCAGTACTTC
V: TRBV29-1
D: -
J: TRBJ2-7
size: once

CDR3: CASSGTGDFTEAFF
DNA: TGCGCCAGCAGTGGAACAGGGGATTTTACTGAAGCTTTCTTT
V: TRBV10-2
D: TRBD1
J: TRBJ1-1
size: -

CDR3: CSVAGTGSEQYF
DNA: TGCAGCGTCGCCGGGACAGGTTCTGAGCAGTACTTC
V: TRBV29-1
D: TRBD1
J: TRBJ2-5
size: -

CDR3: CASSPSRDSYEQYF
DNA: TGTGCCAGCTCACCATCCAGGGATTCCTACGAGCAGTACTTC
V: TRBV18
D: -
J: TRBJ2-7
size: few

CDR3: CASRRQTHTEAFF
DNA: TGTGCCAGCAGACGACAGACTCACACTGAAGCTTTCTTT
V: TRBV6-5
D: -
J: TRBJ1-1
size: few

CDR3: CASRGGTSGIGETQYF
DNA: TGTGCCAGCAGGGGAGGGACTAGCGGGATCGGTGAGACCCAGTACTTC
V: TRBV27
D: TRBD2
J: TRBJ2-5
size: -